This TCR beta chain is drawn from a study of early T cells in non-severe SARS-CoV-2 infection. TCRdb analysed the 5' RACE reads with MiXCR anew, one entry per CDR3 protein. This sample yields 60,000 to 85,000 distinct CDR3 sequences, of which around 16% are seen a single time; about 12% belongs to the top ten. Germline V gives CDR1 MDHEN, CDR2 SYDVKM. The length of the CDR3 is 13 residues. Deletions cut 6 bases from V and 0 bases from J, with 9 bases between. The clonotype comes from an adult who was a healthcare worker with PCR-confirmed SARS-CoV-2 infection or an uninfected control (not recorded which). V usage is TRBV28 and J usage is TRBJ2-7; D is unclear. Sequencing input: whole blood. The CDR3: CASSASPSYEQYF. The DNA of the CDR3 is TGTGCCAGCAGCGCTTCCCCCTCCTACGAGCAGTACTTC.